This TCR beta chain was profiled in a study of cytomegalovirus exposure and HLA in healthy donors. Whole-study findings and limits: Association of a missense DCLRE1C variant with TCR beta V- and J-gene trimming was reported in a later analysis. Most CMV-associated TCR beta chains appeared HLA-restricted in a later analysis. Investigators reported 150 to 200 TCR beta chains as tied to cytomegalovirus.

With regard to this clone: Its specificity is unknown.

The PCR contained 60 Vbeta and 13 Jbeta primers. Only in-frame clones appear in the TCRdb table, and some are missing; sequencing was by immunoSEQ multiplex PCR. The top ten hold approximately 3.9% of the sample, which has around 90,000 clones, 82% seen once. The TCR comes from a man aged 50 to 59 in good health and CMV-seronegative. Sequenced sample: PBMCs.

The CDR3 DNA reads TGTGCCAGCAGCATCGGGACTAGCGGTGGGTACGAGCAGTACTTC. Its translation is CASSIGTSGGYEQYF. The rearrangement uses TRBV14 and TRBJ2-7; 11 bases align to TRBD2. The CDR3 consists of 15 residues. Losses at the gene ends were 5 bases for V and 4 bases for J; bases not matched to a gene: 7. From germline, CDR1 is SGHDN and CDR2 FVKESK. The full variable domain, with the rest looked up from reference TRBV14 and TRBJ2-7, is EAGVTQFPSHSVIEKGQTVTLRCDPISGHDNLYWYRRVMGKEIKFLLHFVKESKQDESGMPNNRFLAERTGGTYSTLKVQPAELEDSGVYFCASSIGTSGGYEQYFGPGTRLTVT.